The entry below describes one T cell receptor (beta chain). Methods used by the authors: Amplification of reference gene primers was used by the study to estimate nucleated cell counts. Sequenced by immunoSEQ multiplex PCR; TCRdb stores in-frame clones only, minus some. V, J and clone size derive from that table, while D and trimming were established from the DNA sequence. The sample holds around 370,000 clones, about 90% seen once. This sample was taken from a study of blood T cell repertoires in COVID-19. Study background: The United States, Italy and Spain provided the acute and convalescent COVID-19 samples.

Germline V lookup: CDR1 SGHRS, CDR2 YFSETQ. The trim removed 2 bases at V and 7 bases at J, leaving 15 bases unmatched. The CDR3 extends over 18 amino acids. The Seattle site enrolled patients during active infection and followed them longitudinally. The chain recombines TRBV5-1 with TRBJ2-1; 10 positions agree with TRBD2. The sequence came from a woman between 45 and 65 years old with COVID-19, enrolled during active disease. The sample taken for sequencing was peripheral blood. As DNA, the CDR3 is TGCGCCAGCAGCTTATACGGACTAGCGGCTCCATTCACAAATGAGCAGTTCTTC. Its protein is CASSLYGLAAPFTNEQFF.